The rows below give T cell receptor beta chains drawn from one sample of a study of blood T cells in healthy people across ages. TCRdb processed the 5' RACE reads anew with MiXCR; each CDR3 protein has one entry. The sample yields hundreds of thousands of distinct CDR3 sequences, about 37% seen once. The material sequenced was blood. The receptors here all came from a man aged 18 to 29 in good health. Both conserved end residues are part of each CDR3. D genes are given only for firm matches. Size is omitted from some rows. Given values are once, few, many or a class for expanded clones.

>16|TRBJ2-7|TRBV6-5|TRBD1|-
CASSDHPGTGTDEQYF
TGTGCCAGCAGCGATCACCCAGGGACAGGGACGGACGAGCAGTACTTC
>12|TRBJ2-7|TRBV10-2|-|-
CASSESETEQYF
TGCGCCAGCAGTGAGAGCGAGACCGAGCAGTACTTC
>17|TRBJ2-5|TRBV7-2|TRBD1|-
CASSYGTGGSYQETQYF
TGTGCCAGCAGCTACGGGACAGGGGGATCGTACCAAGAGACCCAGTACTTC
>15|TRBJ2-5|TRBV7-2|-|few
CASSSYIGGGQTQYF
TGTGCCAGCAGCTCTTATATCGGGGGCGGTCAGACCCAGTACTTC
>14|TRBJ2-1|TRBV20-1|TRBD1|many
CSARDGQGYNEQFF
TGCAGTGCTAGAGATGGACAGGGATACAATGAGCAGTTCTTC
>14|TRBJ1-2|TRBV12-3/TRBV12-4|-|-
CAGSLVQGQEGYTF
TGTGCCGGCAGTTTGGTCCAGGGCCAAGAGGGCTACACCTTC
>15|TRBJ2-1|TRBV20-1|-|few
CSASSPTRSYNEQFF
TGCAGTGCTAGTTCTCCAACGCGCTCCTACAATGAGCAGTTCTTC
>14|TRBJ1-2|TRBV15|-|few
CATSRAGGWDGYTF
TGTGCCACCAGCAGAGCCGGAGGGTGGGATGGCTACACCTTC
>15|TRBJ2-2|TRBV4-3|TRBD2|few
CASSPSGGVTGELFF
TGCGCCAGCAGCCCTAGCGGGGGGGTCACCGGGGAGCTGTTTTTT
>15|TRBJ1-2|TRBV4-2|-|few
CASSQDIGRARGYTF
TGTGCCAGCAGCCAAGATATAGGCAGGGCGAGAGGCTACACCTTC
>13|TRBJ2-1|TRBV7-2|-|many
CASSPDTYNEQFF
TGTGCCAGCAGCCCCGACACCTACAATGAGCAGTTCTTC
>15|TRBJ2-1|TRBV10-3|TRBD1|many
CAISEFGTGDNEQFF
TGTGCCATCAGTGAGTTTGGGACAGGGGACAATGAGCAGTTCTTC
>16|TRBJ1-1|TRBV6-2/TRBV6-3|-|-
CASSYSRQGIGSEAFF
TGCGCCAGCAGTTACTCGAGGCAGGGAATCGGATCTGAAGCTTTCTTT
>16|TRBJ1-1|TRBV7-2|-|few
CASSLYFGAMNTEAFF
TGTGCCAGCAGCTTATACTTCGGGGCCATGAACACTGAAGCTTTCTTT
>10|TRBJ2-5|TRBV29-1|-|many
CSARYETQYF
TGCAGCGCCCGGTACGAGACCCAGTACTTC
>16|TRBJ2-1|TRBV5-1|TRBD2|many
CASSSSSTSGGNEQFF
TGCGCCAGCAGCTCGTCATCAACTAGCGGGGGGAATGAGCAGTTCTTC
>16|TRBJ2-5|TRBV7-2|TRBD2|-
CASSLEKRGGLETQYF
TGTGCCAGCAGCTTAGAGAAGCGGGGGGGCCTAGAGACCCAGTACTTC
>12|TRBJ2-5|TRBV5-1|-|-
CASSLVDNEQYF
TGCGCCAGCAGCTTGGTAGACAATGAGCAGTACTTC
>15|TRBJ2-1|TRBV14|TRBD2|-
CASSQERGTYNEQFF
TGTGCCAGCAGCCAAGAGCGGGGGACCTACAATGAGCAGTTCTTC
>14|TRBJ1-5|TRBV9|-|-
CASSVWGAGQPQHF
TGTGCCAGCAGCGTTTGGGGGGCAGGGCAGCCCCAGCATTTT
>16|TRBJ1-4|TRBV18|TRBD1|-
CASSPRAGTGIEKLFF
TGTGCCAGCTCACCACGAGCTGGGACAGGGATTGAAAAACTGTTTTTT
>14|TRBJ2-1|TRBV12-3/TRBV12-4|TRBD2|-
CAGSYGTSVNEQFF
TGTGCCGGCAGTTATGGGACTAGCGTAAATGAGCAGTTCTTC
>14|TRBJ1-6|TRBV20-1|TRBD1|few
CSAAGTDIWSPLHF
TGCAGTGCTGCCGGGACAGACATATGGTCACCCCTCCACTTT
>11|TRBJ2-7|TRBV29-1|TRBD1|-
CSGGQGYEQYF
TGCAGCGGGGGACAGGGCTACGAGCAGTACTTC
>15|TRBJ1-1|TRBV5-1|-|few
CASSVQTGGRVEAFF
TGCGCCAGCAGCGTTCAGACAGGCGGCCGCGTTGAAGCTTTCTTT
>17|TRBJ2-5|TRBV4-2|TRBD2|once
CASSQGNSGSSKGTQYF
TGTGCCAGCAGCCAAGGGAATAGCGGGTCCTCTAAAGGGACCCAGTACTTC
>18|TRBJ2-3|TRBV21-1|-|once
CASNHPGLAGSIQDTQYF
TGTGCCAGCAATCATCCGGGACTAGCGGGGAGTATTCAAGATACGCAGTATTTT
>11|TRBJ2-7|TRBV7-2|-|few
CASSFGGPQYF
TGTGCCAGCAGCTTCGGGGGGCCCCAGTACTTC
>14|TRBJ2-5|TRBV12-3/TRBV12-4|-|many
CASSPGTIGETQYF
TGTGCCAGCAGTCCTGGGACGATAGGAGAGACCCAGTACTTC
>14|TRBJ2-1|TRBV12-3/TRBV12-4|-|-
CASSFTRIGGEQFF
TGTGCCAGCAGTTTTACTAGGATTGGTGGTGAGCAGTTCTTC
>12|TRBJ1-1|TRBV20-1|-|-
CSASRDGAVAFF
TGCAGTGCTAGCCGGGACGGAGCCGTAGCTTTCTTT
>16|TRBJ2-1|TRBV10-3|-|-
CAISDVGGKAFNEQFF
TGTGCCATCAGTGATGTTGGCGGGAAGGCTTTCAATGAGCAGTTCTTC
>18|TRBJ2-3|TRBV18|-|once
CASSDPLRQPLSGDTQYF
TGTGCCAGCTCAGACCCTCTTCGACAGCCCCTATCGGGAGATACGCAGTATTTT
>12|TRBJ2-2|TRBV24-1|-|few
CATSERTGELFF
TGTGCCACCAGTGAACGGACCGGGGAGCTGTTTTTT
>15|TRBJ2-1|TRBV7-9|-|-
CASGTRTVSYNEQFF
TGTGCCAGCGGCACCAGGACAGTGTCCTACAATGAGCAGTTCTTC
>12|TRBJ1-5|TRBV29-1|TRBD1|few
CSATGANQPQHF
TGCAGCGCGACAGGGGCGAATCAGCCCCAGCATTTT
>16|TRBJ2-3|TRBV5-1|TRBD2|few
CASSLVGSGEADTQYF
TGCGCCAGCAGCTTGGTTGGGAGCGGGGAGGCAGATACGCAGTATTTT
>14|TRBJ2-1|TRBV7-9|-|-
CASSGGRGAHEQFF
TGTGCCAGCAGCGGGGGTCGGGGGGCCCATGAGCAGTTCTTC
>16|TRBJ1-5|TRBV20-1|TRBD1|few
CSAGGDGTENHQPQHF
TGCAGTGCTGGGGGGGACGGGACAGAGAATCATCAGCCCCAGCATTTT
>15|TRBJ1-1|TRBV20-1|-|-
CSARAPQGGGTEAFF
TGCAGTGCTAGAGCCCCGCAGGGAGGGGGCACTGAAGCTTTCTTT
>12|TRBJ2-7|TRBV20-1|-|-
CSATQGTYEQYF
TGCAGTGCAACACAGGGAACCTACGAGCAGTACTTC
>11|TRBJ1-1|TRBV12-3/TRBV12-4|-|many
CASSLRTEAFF
TGTGCCAGCAGTTTAAGGACTGAAGCTTTCTTT
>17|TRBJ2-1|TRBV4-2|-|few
CASSQGLGGGLYNEQFF
TGTGCCAGCAGCCAAGGGCTAGGAGGGGGCCTCTACAATGAGCAGTTCTTC
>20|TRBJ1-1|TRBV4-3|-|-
CASSQEIPRAAEPMYTEAFF
TGCGCCAGCAGCCAAGAAATCCCTCGGGCAGCCGAACCCATGTACACTGAAGCTTTCTTT
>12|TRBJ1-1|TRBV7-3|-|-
CASSAPGDEAFF
TGTGCCAGCAGCGCCCCGGGGGATGAAGCTTTCTTT
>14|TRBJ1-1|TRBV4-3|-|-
CASSQEWAGTEAFF
TGCGCCAGCAGCCAAGAGTGGGCCGGGACTGAAGCTTTCTTT
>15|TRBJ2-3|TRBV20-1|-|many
CSASSSEGSTDTQYF
TGCAGTGCTAGTTCTAGCGAAGGGAGCACAGATACGCAGTATTTT
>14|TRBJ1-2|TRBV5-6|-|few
CASSFREGIDGYTF
TGTGCCAGCAGCTTCAGGGAAGGGATTGATGGCTACACCTTC
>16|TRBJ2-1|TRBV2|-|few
CASSGTPGQEYNEQFF
TGTGCCAGCAGTGGGACCCCGGGACAAGAATACAATGAGCAGTTCTTC
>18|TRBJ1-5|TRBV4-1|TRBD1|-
CASRHSPWGQGTNQPQHF
TGCGCCAGCCGCCATTCACCGTGGGGACAGGGAACAAATCAGCCCCAGCATTTT